The 2 T cell receptor beta chains given below trace back to one sample, sequenced in a study of blood T cell repertoires in COVID-19. Produced via immunoSEQ multiplex PCR; TCRdb's table is partial and in-frame only. The sample records some 130,000 clones, roughly 91% being singletons. The sample taken for sequencing was peripheral blood. The receptors shown here come from a man in his sixties with COVID-19, enrolled during active disease.

The chain joins TRBV5-1 to TRBJ1-5; D remains ambiguous. Germline V gene lookup returns CDR1 SGHRS and CDR2 YFSETQ. V was pared by 1 base and J by 5 bases, with 7 bases between. The length of the CDR3 is 13 residues. CDR3 DNA sequence: TGCGCCAGCAGCTTGTACTTCGATCAGCCCCAGCATTTT. The encoded protein is CASSLYFDQPQHF.

The chain employs TRBV5-1 and TRBJ2-7, with D perhaps TRBD1 (6 bases). The CDR3 loop spans 14 amino acids. Germline V gene lookup returns CDR1 SGHRS and CDR2 YFSETQ. Trimming took 7 bases from V and 1 from J, leaving 15 bases between them. The CDR3 nucleotides are TGCGCCAGCTCCCTCGGACAGTTTTCCTACGAGCAGTACTTC. It specifies CASSLGQFSYEQYF.